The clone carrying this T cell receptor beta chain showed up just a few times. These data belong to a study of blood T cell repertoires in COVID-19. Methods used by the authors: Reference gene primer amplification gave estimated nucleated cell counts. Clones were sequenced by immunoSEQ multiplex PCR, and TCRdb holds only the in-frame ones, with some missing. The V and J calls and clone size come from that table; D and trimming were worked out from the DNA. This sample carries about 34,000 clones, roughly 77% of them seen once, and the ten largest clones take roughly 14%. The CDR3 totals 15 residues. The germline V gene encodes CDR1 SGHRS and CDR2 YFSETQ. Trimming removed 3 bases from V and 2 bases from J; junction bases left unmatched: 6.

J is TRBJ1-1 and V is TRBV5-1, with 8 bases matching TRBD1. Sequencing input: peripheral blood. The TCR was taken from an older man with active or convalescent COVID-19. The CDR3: CASSSGQGLNTEAFF. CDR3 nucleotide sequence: TGCGCCAGCAGCTCCGGACAGGGACTAAACACTGAAGCTTTCTTT. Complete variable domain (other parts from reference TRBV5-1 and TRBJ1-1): KAGVTQTPRYLIKTRGQQVTLSCSPISGHRSVSWYQQTPGQGLQFLFEYFSETQRNKGNFPGRFSGRQFSNSRSEMNVSTLELGDSALYLCASSSGQGLNTEAFFGQGTRLTVV.